The 13 T cell receptor beta chains listed next were all sequenced from one sample in a study of OX40 agonist ivuxolimab in advanced cancers. TCRdb keeps only in-frame clones here, not all; method: immunoSEQ multiplex PCR. Found here are tens of thousands of clones, roughly 84% of them singletons; the top ten hold around a third. Sequenced material: CD4+ or CD8+ T cells sorted from blood, taken in a trial of the OX40 agonist ivuxolimab. The receptors come from an adult with an advanced solid tumor such as melanoma, head and neck, liver or kidney cancer.

The count of this clone is one. The J gene is TRBJ2-7, the V gene TRBV4-1; maybe TRBD1 (5 bases). The V gene lost 3 bases and the J gene lost 4 bases, with 16 bases spanning the gap. There are 15 residues in the CDR3. Germline values: CDR1 MGHRA, CDR2 YSYEKL. CDR3 sequence reads: CASSHQTRARYEQYF. In nucleotides, the CDR3 is TGCGCCAGCAGCCACCAAACCAGGGCCAGGTACGAGCAGTACTTC.

The chain links TRBV7-2 to TRBJ2-3, with TRBD2 matching over 10 bases. Germline CDR1 is SGHTA and CDR2 is FQGNSA. Trimming removed 5 bases from V and 5 bases from J; junction bases left unmatched: 7. CDR3 length: 15 amino acids. The CDR3 loop is CASSPVLAGGDTQYF. DNA for the CDR3: TGTGCCAGCAGCCCCGTCTTAGCGGGGGGAGATACGCAGTATTTT.

CDR3 nucleotide sequence: TGTGCCAGCAGTTCAATATGGACTAGCGGGACCCACAATGAGCAGTTCTTC. As protein: CASSSIWTSGTHNEQFF. The chain combines TRBV27 with TRBJ2-1; 12 bases map to TRBD2. Per the germline V gene, CDR1 is MNHEY and CDR2 is SMNVEV (reference sequence). V shed 4 bases, J shed 5 bases, and the junction held 9 bases outside the gene matches. This CDR3 contains 17 residues.

V usage is TRBV6-4 and J usage is TRBJ2-3, with D perhaps TRBD2 (5 bases). There are 14 residues in the CDR3. The V gene's germline CDR1 is MRHNA and CDR2 SNTAGT. V was pared by 5 bases and J by 0 bases, with 9 bases between. CDR3 sequence: CASSQGLSTDTQYF. The CDR3 DNA follows: TGTGCCAGCAGTCAAGGACTTAGCACAGATACGCAGTATTTT.

The V gene is TRBV7-2, the J gene TRBJ1-2, with D possibly being TRBD1 (5 bases). CDR1 is SGHTA and CDR2 is FQGNSA in the germline V gene. The CDR3 covers 14 residues. The germline V and J ends were trimmed by 5 bases and 4 bases, with 14 bases remaining between them. CDR3 in amino acids: CASSLLGGGYGYTF. As DNA, the CDR3 is TGTGCCAGCAGCCTACTGGGGGGTGGCTATGGCTACACCTTC.

The chain joins TRBV11-2 to TRBJ2-7; no definite D call. V was trimmed by 5 bases and J by 4 bases, leaving 6 bases between them. The germline gives CDR1 SGHAT, CDR2 FQNNGV. The CDR3 consists of 11 residues. The CDR3 coding sequence is TGTGCCAGCAGCCCCCATTACGAGCAGTACTTC. Encoded protein: CASSPHYEQYF. The variable domain in full, with the rest retrieved from reference TRBV11-2 and TRBJ2-7, is EAGVAQSPRYKIIEKRQSVAFWCNPISGHATLYWYQQILGQGPKLLIQFQNNGVVDDSQLPKDRFSAERLKGVDSTLKIQPAKLEDSAVYLCASSPHYEQYFGPGTRLTVT.

J is TRBJ1-5 and V is TRBV28; D unclear. The CDR3 length is 15 residues. Germline loops: CDR1 MDHEN, CDR2 SYDVKM. The ends were cut back, 3 bases at V and 3 bases at J, with 12 bases in the middle. The CDR3 bases are TGTGCCAGCAGTTTCCGCCCTTCCATCAATCAGCCCCAGCATTTT. It codes for CASSFRPSINQPQHF.

The chain couples TRBV5-8 to TRBJ2-5, with 9 bases that match TRBD1. The J segment lost 3 bases and the V segment lost 4 bases, leaving 7 bases of the junction unmatched. Per the germline V gene, CDR1 is SGHTS and CDR2 is YDEGEE. There are 15 residues in the CDR3. CDR3 in DNA: TGTGCCAGCAGCGAAGGACAGGGGCCTAAAGAGACCCAGTACTTC. Its protein is CASSEGQGPKETQYF.

This chain connects TRBV4-1 to TRBJ1-1; D is perhaps TRBD1 (5 bases). V was shortened by 4 bases and J by 5 bases, with 8 bases between the two germline ends. In germline, CDR1 is MGHRA, CDR2 YSYEKL. The CDR3 runs 12 residues. CDR3 protein: CASSPGGTEAFF. The CDR3 nucleotides read TGCGCCAGCAGCCCCGGGGGAACTGAAGCTTTCTTT.

This chain joins TRBV7-6 and TRBJ2-1, with 10 positions matching TRBD2. V lost 6 bases, J lost 5 bases, and 4 bases stayed unmatched. The germline CDR1 and CDR2 sequences are SGHVS and FNYEAQ. CDR3 length: 14 amino acids. CDR3 in amino acids: CASRDGLADNEQFF. The CDR3 DNA follows: TGTGCCAGCAGGGACGGACTAGCGGACAATGAGCAGTTCTTC.

This clone was recorded many times. For the CDR3, the DNA is TGTGCCAGTAGTTTGGCTTCCGATTCCTACGAGCAGTACTTC. As protein: CASSLASDSYEQYF. The V call is TRBV19, the J call TRBJ2-7; D gene unclear. Germline values: CDR1 LNHDA, CDR2 SQIVND (reference sequence). CDR3 size: 14 residues. V lost 5 bases, J lost 1 base, and 12 bases lay in between.

This chain joins TRBV7-9 and TRBJ2-7; TRBD2 aligns across 12 bases. V lost 3 bases to trimming and J lost 5 bases; unmatched junction nucleotides: 5. CDR3 length: 15 amino acids. Germline CDR1 is SEHNR and CDR2 is FQNEAQ (reference sequence). As DNA, the CDR3 is TGTGCCAGCAGCTTCCCGACTAGCGGGAGCGACGAGCAGTACTTC. Protein sequence: CASSFPTSGSDEQYF.

The chain uses TRBV4-1 and TRBJ2-7; D might be TRBD2 (7 bases). The CDR3 runs 15 residues. From germline, CDR1 is MGHRA and CDR2 YSYEKL. Trimming pared 2 bases from V and 4 bases from J, leaving 15 bases between. CDR3 nucleotides: TGCGCCAGCAGCCAATTTGAGGGGGGGCTTTACGAGCAGTACTTC. Protein sequence: CASSQFEGGLYEQYF.